The source of this T cell receptor (beta chain) is a study of early T cells in non-severe SARS-CoV-2 infection. This clonotype was observed many times. TCRdb used MiXCR to reprocess the 5' RACE reads, holding one entry per CDR3 protein. The table has about 30,000 distinct CDR3 sequences, 5.4% seen once. The sample was whole blood. The sequence came from an adult who was a healthcare worker with PCR-confirmed SARS-CoV-2 infection or an uninfected control (not recorded which).

The CDR3 DNA reads as TGTGCCAGCAGCGTAGGACAGGGGTACACTGAAGCTTTCTTT. It translates to CASSVGQGYTEAFF. The chain couples TRBV11-2 to TRBJ1-1; 9 bases map to TRBD1. The CDR3 loop spans 14 amino acids. Germline-derived CDR1 and CDR2 are SGHAT and FQNNGV. The V segment lost 5 bases and the J segment 3 bases; nucleotides outside the gene matches: 4.